These 24 T cell receptor beta chains came from one sample sequenced in a study of cytomegalovirus exposure and HLA in healthy donors. Here immunoSEQ multiplex PCR was the method, and the copy in TCRdb shows in-frame clones only, minus some. The sample includes around 190,000 clones, about 84% of them seen just once. Material for sequencing was PBMCs. These receptors were collected from a woman younger than 35 in good health and CMV-seronegative.

The chain employs TRBV6-5 and TRBJ2-7; D perhaps matches TRBD2 (6 bases). Trimming cost V 7 bases and J 2 bases, with 15 bases left between them. The germline V gene encodes CDR1 MNHEY and CDR2 SVGAGI. CDR3 length: 14 amino acids. CDR3: CASTIMPGAYEQYF. The CDR3 DNA reads as TGTGCCAGCACCATTATGCCGGGAGCCTACGAGCAGTACTTC.

This chain connects TRBV30 to TRBJ1-1, with D unresolved. Germline V gene lookup returns CDR1 GTSNPN and CDR2 SVGIG (reference sequence). V lost 0 bases and J 1 base, leaving 12 bases between the germline ends. The CDR3 totals 15 residues. The CDR3 sequence is CAWSVLGERNTEAFF. The CDR3 nucleotides are TGTGCCTGGAGTGTTCTCGGGGAAAGGAACACTGAAGCTTTCTTT.

There are a few counts of this clone. The chain has TRBV5-1 and TRBJ2-7; the D gene is possibly TRBD2 (6 bases). Per germline, CDR1 SGHRS and CDR2 YFSETQ. Trimming shortened V by 4 bases and J by 3 bases, and 20 bases separated the two germline ends. This CDR3 spans 16 amino acids. Written as DNA, the CDR3 is TGCGCCAGCAGCGCGGGGACCTCTGTTTCCAACTACGAGCAGTACTTC. It translates to CASSAGTSVSNYEQYF. Full variable domain (rest looked up from reference TRBV5-1 and TRBJ2-7): KAGVTQTPRYLIKTRGQQVTLSCSPISGHRSVSWYQQTPGQGLQFLFEYFSETQRNKGNFPGRFSGRQFSNSRSEMNVSTLELGDSALYLCASSAGTSVSNYEQYFGPGTRLTVT.

CDR3 coding DNA: TGTGCCAGCAGTCCGGGACAGGGTCTTCAGCCCCAGCATTTT. Translation gives CASSPGQGLQPQHF. The chain links TRBV27 to TRBJ1-5; TRBD1 aligns across 9 bases. Germline V CDR1 and CDR2: MNHEY, SMNVEV (reference sequence). This CDR3 has 14 residues. J was trimmed by 6 bases and V by 5 bases; bases with no gene match: 5.

This clone has only a few counts. V usage is TRBV23-1 and J usage is TRBJ2-4; 10 nucleotides agree with TRBD2. TRBV23-1 is sorted into the ORF group, with uncertain function. The length of the CDR3 is 15 residues. V trimming: 4 bases; J trimming: 0 bases; junction bases outside the gene matches: 0. This chain's CDR3 is CASSRLAGAKNIQYF. The DNA for the CDR3 is TGCGCCAGCAGTCGACTAGCGGGAGCCAAAAACATTCAGTACTTC.

The chain is built from TRBV5-1 and TRBJ1-4, with 9 bases aligning to TRBD1. With V trimmed by 4 bases and J by 10 bases, 8 bases remained unmatched. The germline V gene encodes CDR1 SGHRS and CDR2 YFSETQ. CDR3 length: 14 amino acids. The CDR3 region has the DNA TGCGCCAGCAGCCCCGGGACAGGGTTGGCAAAACTGTTTTTT. Translated: CASSPGTGLAKLFF.

A note on this clone: An end of the junction differs from the germline gene, which may be a read error. This chain connects TRBV7-9 to TRBJ2-7; D perhaps matches TRBD2 (6 bases). Germline V gene data show CDR1 as SEHNR and CDR2 as FQNEAQ (reference sequence). The CDR3 runs to 14 residues. The CDR3 sequence: CASILTAGSHEQYF. The CDR3 DNA sequence: TGTGCCAGCATCTTAACCGCGGGGAGCCACGAGCAGTACTTC.

V is TRBV6-1 and J is TRBJ2-5; possibly TRBD1 for D (5 bases). Germline V gene sequence: CDR1 MNHNS, CDR2 SASEGT. Trimming removed 5 bases at V and 1 base at J, with 14 bases between. This CDR3 has 15 residues. CDR3 in DNA: TGTGCCAGCAGTCTAGTCCAAGGGGTCCAAGAGACCCAGTACTTC. This codes for CASSLVQGVQETQYF.

The CDR3 DNA sequence: TGTGCTAGTGGCAAGCTCCAGGGGATCACCGGGGAGCTGTTTTTT. As protein: CASGKLQGITGELFF. This chain uses TRBV12-5 with TRBJ2-2; weak D call: TRBD1 (6 bases). The CDR3 has 15 amino acids. Trimming took off 6 bases at V and 4 bases at J, with 15 bases between the two ends. Germline CDR1 and CDR2: LGHNT and FRNRAP.

The chain recombines TRBV18 with TRBJ1-2; perhaps TRBD1 as D (5 bases). This CDR3 region has 12 residues. The germline V gene has CDR1 KGHSH and CDR2 LQKENI. Trimming cost V 4 bases and J 8 bases, with 11 bases left between them. The CDR3 is CASSLDSLGYTF. CDR3 sequence (DNA): TGTGCCAGCTCACTCGACAGTTTAGGCTACACCTTC.

The chain joins TRBV19 to TRBJ1-2; no firm D call. CDR1 is LNHDA and CDR2 is SQIVND in the germline V gene (reference sequence). Trimming removed 3 bases from V and 7 bases from J, with 12 bases in between. The CDR3 has 13 residues. CDR3 bases: TGTGCCAGTAGTATTGAGGGAATCGGTGGCTACACCTTC. This encodes CASSIEGIGGYTF.

The gene calls are TRBV7-9 and TRBJ2-3; 10 positions match TRBD2. This CDR3 has 18 residues. After removal of 8 bases from V and 0 bases from J, the junction contained 14 bases not matched to a gene. CDR1 is SEHNR and CDR2 is FQNEAQ in the germline V gene (reference sequence). CDR3 coding DNA: TGTGCCAGCGGCCGGGAGTTAGCGGGAGGTTTTAGCACAGATACGCAGTATTTT. Translating gives CASGRELAGGFSTDTQYF.

The chain joins TRBV7-2 to TRBJ2-1; D gene uncertain. The CDR3 is 13 amino acids. Deletions cut 0 bases from V and 10 bases from J, with 10 bases between. The V gene's germline CDR1 is SGHTA and CDR2 FQGNSA. This CDR3 is CASSLALVAEQFF. The DNA of the CDR3 is TGTGCCAGCAGCTTAGCTTTAGTTGCGGAGCAGTTCTTC.

This chain links TRBV9 with TRBJ2-1; TRBD2 aligns across 12 bases. The V gene's germline CDR1 is SGDLS and CDR2 YYNGEE. The CDR3 loop spans 16 amino acids. The V gene end was trimmed by 0 bases and the J gene end by 8 bases; junction bases not matched to a gene: 6. CDR3 protein: CASSVVASGGGDEQFF. In DNA, the CDR3 is TGTGCCAGCAGCGTAGTGGCTAGCGGGGGGGGCGATGAGCAGTTCTTC.

The J gene is TRBJ1-5, the V gene TRBV9; D is unresolved. Germline assignment: CDR1 SGDLS and CDR2 YYNGEE. Trimming removed 3 bases from V and 0 bases from J, with 7 bases in between. The CDR3 has 14 residues. For the CDR3, the DNA is TGTGCCAGCAGCGGACAACCTAGCAATCAGCCCCAGCATTTT. It codes for CASSGQPSNQPQHF.

V and J are TRBV5-6 and TRBJ2-5, with 10 bases matching TRBD2. Germline CDR1 is SGHDT and CDR2 is YYEEEE. The V and J ends lost 2 bases and 0 bases, in that order; junction bases with no gene match: 10. The CDR3 spans 18 residues. The CDR3 sequence is CASSFLSSGGPNQETQYF. DNA of the CDR3: TGTGCCAGCAGCTTTTTGTCTAGCGGGGGCCCAAACCAAGAGACCCAGTACTTC.

The rearrangement uses TRBV18 and TRBJ1-2; TRBD1 agrees at 8 bases. With 2 bases clipped from V and 5 bases from J, the junction kept 4 bases outside the gene matches. The CDR3 spans 14 residues. The germline gives CDR1 KGHSH, CDR2 LQKENI. DNA for the CDR3: TGTGCCAGCTCACCAAGGCAGGGGGCGTATGGCTACACCTTC. Protein product: CASSPRQGAYGYTF.

J is TRBJ1-3 and V is TRBV2, with 9 bases fitting TRBD1. V lost 8 bases, J lost 4 bases, and 0 bases stayed unmatched. Germline lookup yields CDR1 SNHLY and CDR2 FYNNEI. The CDR3 sequence is 12 residues long. The CDR3 is CASGTGGNTIYF. The CDR3, as DNA: TGTGCCAGCGGGACAGGGGGAAACACCATATATTTT.

The rearrangement links TRBV27 to TRBJ2-1, with D possibly matching TRBD1 (6 bases). Trimming cost V 3 bases and J 1 base, with 7 bases left between them. The CDR3 covers 14 residues. Germline V gene data show CDR1 as MNHEY and CDR2 as SMNVEV (reference sequence). The CDR3, as DNA: TGTGCCAGCAGTTTGAGGGGGTCCTACAATGAGCAGTTCTTC. Encoded protein: CASSLRGSYNEQFF.

This chain connects TRBV6-5 to TRBJ1-1; 9 nucleotides align to TRBD1. CDR1 is MNHEY, CDR2 SVGAGI, per germline. The V gene end was trimmed by 5 bases and the J gene end by 3 bases; junction bases not matched to a gene: 7. This CDR3 has 15 amino acids. CDR3: CASSRGTGKDTEAFF. Here the CDR3 DNA reads TGTGCCAGCAGTCGAGGGACAGGGAAGGACACTGAAGCTTTCTTT.

This clone was found once. The chain has TRBV7-7 and TRBJ2-7; D perhaps matches TRBD1 (6 bases). This CDR3 comprises 15 residues. Trimming shortened V by 5 bases and J by 6 bases, and 20 bases separated the two germline ends. Germline CDR1 and CDR2: SSHAT and FNYEAQ (reference sequence). Here the CDR3 DNA reads TGTGCCAGCAGCCCCCTTGTGGGGGCGGTCGCCGAGCAGTACTTC. Residues: CASSPLVGAVAEQYF.

The table lists this clone with a count of one. V usage is TRBV5-4 and J usage is TRBJ1-1, with a possible D match to TRBD1 (5 bases). The CDR3 consists of 16 residues. Between the trimmed V and J ends, which lost 0 bases and 4 bases, there was a span of 16 bases. CDR1 SGHNT and CDR2 YYREEE come from the germline V gene (reference sequence). The DNA for the CDR3 is TGTGCCAGCAGCTTGGCAGGGTTTGAATTGAGCACTGAAGCTTTCTTT. Amino acid sequence: CASSLAGFELSTEAFF.

This sequence joins TRBV7-9 and TRBJ2-1; 9 bases are a match to TRBD1. Germline V CDR1 and CDR2: SEHNR, FQNEAQ (reference sequence). This CDR3 is built from 16 residues. The junction had 6 bases not matched to a gene; V was cut back by 5 bases and J by 1 base. In DNA, the CDR3 is TGTGCCAGCAGCCCTACAGGGGGCAAATCCTACAATGAGCAGTTCTTC. Translation: CASSPTGGKSYNEQFF.

This clone was seen once. The CDR3 DNA follows: TGTGCCACCAGCAGACTTCCTCCCGGGACAGAGGCTGAAGCTTTCTTT. Its protein product is CATSRLPPGTEAEAFF. The chain carries TRBV15 and TRBJ1-1; 7 bases map to TRBD1. The germline CDR1 and CDR2 sequences are LNHNV and YYDKDF (reference sequence). Trimming took 2 bases from V and 6 from J; bases not matched to a gene: 12. There are 16 residues in the CDR3.